This TCR beta chain was identified in a study of vaccination effects on CD4 cells after COVID-19. Overall study findings and caveats: Clones induced by infection and by vaccine showed marked clonal contraction late after vaccination.

The table came from immunoSEQ multiplex PCR; TCRdb's copy has only in-frame clones and leaves some out. The data show roughly 41,000 clones, with roughly 82% seen just once and roughly 3.1% held by the top ten. This CDR3 is built from 14 residues. Trimming removed 5 bases from V and 1 base from J; junction bases left unmatched: 3. CDR1 is KGHSH and CDR2 is LQKENI in the germline V gene. In the ViraFEST assay, antigen-specific CD4+ clonotypes were identified by expansion after peptide-pool stimulation. Isolation of CD4+ T cells took place after more than 9 days of culture. Absence of prior SARS-CoV-2 infection characterized the vaccine recipients, who showed negative nucleocapsid antibodies. This clone came up a few times. Antigen: not known.

The chain recombines TRBV18 with TRBJ1-1, with TRBD1 identical over 8 bases. The material was CD4+ T cells from PBMCs cultured with HCoV-NL63 spike peptides, obtained before COVID-19 vaccination. The sequence was collected from a human donor who received a COVID-19 vaccine. The CDR3 DNA follows: TGTGCCAGCTCATCCGGACAGGGGAACACTGAAGCTTTCTTT. Its translation: CASSSGQGNTEAFF.